What follows describes a single T cell receptor beta chain. Sequencing used immunoSEQ multiplex PCR; TCRdb keeps in-frame clones, though not all of them. The sample includes about 270,000 clones, around 92% of them seen just once. Cohort allocation depended upon clinical history that participants reported. This sample was taken from a study of blood T cell repertoires in COVID-19. The CDR3 length is 12 residues. V lost 4 bases and J lost 4; bases outside the gene matches: 0. This rearrangement joins TRBV12-3 or TRBV12-4 to TRBJ1-1, with 7 bases matching TRBD1. Material for sequencing was PBMCs or T cells enriched from blood (not recorded which). The TCR originated in a woman between 55 and 75 years old who had recovered from COVID-19. Written as DNA, the CDR3 is TGTGCCAGCAGTTCAGGGGGCACTGAAGCTTTCTTT. It specifies CASSSGGTEAFF.